This T cell receptor beta chain originates from a study of response to subunit inactivated influenza vaccine. On this clonotype itself: The antigen is undetermined.

TCRdb recomputed calls from the RT-PCR reads with MiXCR, one row per CDR3 protein. The sample contains 400,000 to 650,000 distinct CDR3 sequences, 6.5% to 8% of which appear only once. The CDR3 spans 17 residues. Germline CDR1 is DFQATT and CDR2 is SNEGSKA (reference sequence). V was pared by 0 bases and J by 5 bases, with 23 bases between. The study, taken as a whole, reports: Each seasonal flu vaccination may recruit only limited new T cells, authors suggested.

The rearrangement links TRBV20-1 to TRBJ2-7; TRBD2 might be the D (7 bases). The TCR was taken from a man between 50 and 69 years old who received an inactivated influenza vaccine. The material was PBMCs from blood, obtained less than 30 months after vaccination. CDR3 residues: CSARDLAGATLRDEQYF. The DNA for the CDR3 is TGCAGTGCTAGAGATCTGGCGGGGGCCACACTACGGGACGAGCAGTACTTC.